This is a list of T cell receptor beta chains from one sample in a study of blood T cell repertoires in COVID-19. TCRdb keeps only in-frame clones here, not all; method: immunoSEQ multiplex PCR. The sample has about 370,000 clones; 85% to 90% are singletons. Sequencing was carried out using PBMCs or T cells enriched from blood (not recorded which). These receptors were taken from a man aged 18 to 29 who had recovered from COVID-19. Each CDR3 is given with its conserved first and last residue. Fields, in order: V gene, clone size, D gene, J gene, CDR3 protein, CDR3 DNA. The D gene is left open where the match is weak. For some rows the clone size is stated as once, few or many, or as a class when expanded; others skip it.

>TRBV27|.|.|TRBJ1-1
CASSPRGAGVDTEAFF
TGTGCCAGCAGTCCCAGAGGCGCGGGAGTTGACACTGAAGCTTTCTTT
>TRBV18|few|TRBD1|TRBJ2-7
CASSVTGLRVYEQYF
TGTGCCAGCTCCGTGACAGGGCTCAGGGTCTACGAGCAGTACTTC
>TRBV2|.|TRBD1|TRBJ2-1
CASSPTERGPMVF
TGTGCCAGCAGCCCCACGGAGAGGGGGCCCATGGTCTTC
>TRBV3-1/TRBV3-2|.|.|TRBJ1-1
CASSQRFPRAGDNTEAFF
TGTGCCAGCAGCCAACGCTTCCCAAGGGCGGGGGATAATACTGAAGCTTTCTTT
>TRBV11-3|.|.|TRBJ2-5
CASSSMGDNVEGSTVETQYF
TGTGCCAGCAGCTCAATGGGTGACAACGTTGAGGGCTCTACGGTAGAGACCCAGTACTTC
>TRBV24-1|.|TRBD1|TRBJ2-1
CATSDTGTGEVYEQFF
TGTGCCACCAGTGACACCGGGACAGGGGAGGTGTATGAGCAGTTCTTC
>TRBV7-9|.|.|TRBJ1-6
CASSSVGAASGSPLHF
TGTGCCAGCAGCTCCGTCGGTGCTGCTAGTGGTTCACCCCTCCACTTT
>TRBV10-2|.|.|TRBJ1-1
CATCLIPGGFPQNTEAFF
TGCGCCACCTGCCTTATCCCGGGGGGTTTCCCGCAGAACACTGAAGCTTTCTTT
>TRBV19|.|.|TRBJ1-1
CASSISLTNTEAFF
TGTGCCAGTAGTATTAGTTTGACTAACACTGAAGCTTTCTTT
>TRBV6-5|.|TRBD2|TRBJ2-1
CASSRGVGNEQFF
TGTGCCAGCAGTCGGGGGGTAGGCAATGAGCAGTTCTTC
>TRBV27|.|TRBD2|TRBJ2-5
CASSRTSGRGETQYF
TGTGCCAGCAGCCGGACTAGCGGGAGAGGGGAGACCCAGTACTTC
>TRBV27|.|.|TRBJ2-2
CASSFQGRGTGELFF
TGTGCCAGCAGTTTCCAGGGAAGGGGCACCGGGGAGCTGTTTTTT
>TRBV5-1|.|.|TRBJ1-3
CASSLGSYSGNTIYF
TGCGCCAGCAGCTTGGGGAGCTACTCTGGAAACACCATATATTTT
>TRBV2|.|.|TRBJ1-4
CASSWGLGEKLFF
TGTGCCAGCAGTTGGGGCTTGGGTGAAAAACTGTTTTTT
>TRBV19|.|.|TRBJ1-6
CASSIVGRRGNSPLHF
TGTGCCAGTAGTATAGTGGGCAGGCGTGGTAATTCACCCCTCCACTTT
>TRBV7-2|.|.|TRBJ1-1
CASSLAGRTEAFF
TGTGCCAGCAGCTTAGCTGGCAGAACTGAAGCTTTCTTT
>TRBV6-5|.|.|TRBJ2-5
CASSYGQTLGETQYF
TGTGCCAGCAGTTACGGACAAACTTTGGGAGAGACCCAGTACTTC
>TRBV9|.|.|TRBJ1-3
CASSPAGGLTNSGNTIYF
TGTGCCAGCAGCCCGGCCGGGGGGCTTACCAACTCTGGAAACACCATATATTTT
>TRBV19|.|.|TRBJ1-1
CASSTEGQNTEAFF
TGTGCCAGTAGTACCGAGGGACAGAACACTGAAGCTTTCTTT
>TRBV19|.|.|TRBJ1-3
CASSMHGGAPGSGNTIYF
TGTGCCAGTAGTATGCATGGAGGGGCCCCGGGCTCTGGAAACACCATATATTTT
>TRBV6-5|.|.|TRBJ2-5
CASSYSYRMTQETQYF
TGTGCCAGCAGTTACTCGTACAGGATGACTCAAGAGACCCAGTACTTC
>TRBV7-2|.|.|TRBJ2-5
CASSQWGQAKETQYF
TGTGCCAGCAGCCAATGGGGACAAGCAAAGGAGACCCAGTACTTC
>TRBV2|.|TRBD1|TRBJ1-2
CASRELQGNYGYTF
TGTGCCAGCAGGGAACTACAGGGGAACTATGGCTACACCTTC
>TRBV19|once|.|TRBJ1-4
CASKLRSTNEKLFF
TGTGCCAGTAAATTGCGGTCAACTAATGAAAAACTGTTTTTT
>TRBV4-3|.|.|TRBJ2-5
CASSQGPKGRDQGETQYF
TGCGCCAGCAGCCAAGGACCGAAGGGGAGGGATCAGGGGGAGACCCAGTACTTC
>TRBV5-6|.|.|TRBJ2-6
CASRQQGSGANVLTF
TGTGCCAGCCGCCAGCAGGGTTCTGGGGCCAACGTCCTGACTTTC
>TRBV11-3|.|TRBD2|TRBJ2-1
CASSSGLAGDPYNEQFF
TGTGCCAGCAGCTCCGGACTAGCGGGAGACCCTTACAATGAGCAGTTCTTC
>TRBV6-5|.|TRBD1|TRBJ2-7
CASSYSGTGPYEQYF
TGTGCCAGCAGTTACTCGGGGACAGGGCCTTACGAGCAGTACTTC
>TRBV4-2|once|TRBD1|TRBJ2-1
CASSQGGTRQGIAEQFF
TGTGCCAGCAGCCAAGGAGGCACCAGACAGGGGATCGCTGAGCAGTTCTTC
>TRBV7-2|.|TRBD1|TRBJ1-2
CASSFSTGTGDYGYTF
TGTGCCAGCAGCTTCTCGACAGGGACGGGCGACTATGGCTACACCTTC
>TRBV12-5|.|TRBD1|TRBJ1-6
CASGRTGGGSPLHF
TGTGCTAGTGGTCGGACAGGGGGCGGATCACCCCTCCACTTT
>TRBV27|once|.|TRBJ2-7
CASSFRQGMLREQYF
TGTGCCAGCAGTTTCAGGCAGGGGATGCTTCGCGAGCAGTACTTC
>TRBV5-1|.|.|TRBJ2-7
CASSLWSGNAEQYF
TGCGCCAGCAGCTTGTGGTCCGGGAACGCCGAGCAGTACTTC
>TRBV6-5|few|.|TRBJ1-1
CASSYSKSGMNTEAFF
TGTGCCAGCAGTTACTCGAAGTCAGGAATGAACACTGAAGCTTTCTTT
>TRBV9|.|TRBD2|TRBJ2-1
CASSPRTSGRNEQFF
TGTGCCAGCAGCCCTAGGACTAGCGGGAGAAATGAGCAGTTCTTC
>TRBV19|.|TRBD1|TRBJ2-5
CASSFYTGGGETQYF
TGTGCCAGTAGTTTTTATACAGGGGGCGGGGAGACCCAGTACTTC
>TRBV5-4|.|.|TRBJ2-7
CASSLSLTGSSEQYF
TGTGCCAGCAGCTTGTCCCTTACAGGGAGCAGCGAGCAGTACTTC
>TRBV4-1|.|TRBD2|TRBJ2-3
CASSGLAGSTDTQYF
TGCGCCAGCAGCGGACTAGCGGGGAGCACAGATACGCAGTATTTT
>TRBV4-2|.|.|TRBJ1-5
CASSQEIYSNQPQHF
TGTGCCAGCAGCCAAGAAATCTATAGCAATCAGCCCCAGCATTTT
>TRBV9|.|TRBD1|TRBJ2-7
CASSVGQGAPYEQYF
TGTGCCAGCAGCGTAGGGCAGGGGGCACCCTACGAGCAGTACTTC
>TRBV19|once|TRBD1|TRBJ2-7
CASSPTWDRGGEQYF
TGTGCCAGTAGTCCAACCTGGGACAGGGGGGGCGAGCAGTACTTC
>TRBV5-5|.|TRBD1|TRBJ1-5
CASSLGDRGLSPQHF
TGTGCCAGCAGCTTGGGAGACAGGGGCCTCTCGCCCCAGCATTTT